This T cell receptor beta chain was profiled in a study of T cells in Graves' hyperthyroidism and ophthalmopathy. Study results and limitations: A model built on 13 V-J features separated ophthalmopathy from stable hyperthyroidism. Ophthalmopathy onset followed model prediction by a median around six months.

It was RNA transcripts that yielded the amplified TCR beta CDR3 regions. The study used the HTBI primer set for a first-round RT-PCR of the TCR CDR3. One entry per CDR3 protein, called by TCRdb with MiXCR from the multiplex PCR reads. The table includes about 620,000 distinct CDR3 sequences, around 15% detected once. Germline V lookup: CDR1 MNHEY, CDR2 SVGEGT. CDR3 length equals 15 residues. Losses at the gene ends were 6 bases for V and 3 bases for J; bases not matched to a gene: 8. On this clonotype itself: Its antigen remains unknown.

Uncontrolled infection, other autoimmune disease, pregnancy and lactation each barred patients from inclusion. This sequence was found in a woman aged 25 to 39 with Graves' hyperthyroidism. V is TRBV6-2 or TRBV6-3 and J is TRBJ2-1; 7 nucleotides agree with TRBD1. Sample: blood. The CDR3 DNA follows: TGTGCCAGCAGGGTTGAGGCAGGGGGCTACAATGAGCAGTTCTTC. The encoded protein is CASRVEAGGYNEQFF.